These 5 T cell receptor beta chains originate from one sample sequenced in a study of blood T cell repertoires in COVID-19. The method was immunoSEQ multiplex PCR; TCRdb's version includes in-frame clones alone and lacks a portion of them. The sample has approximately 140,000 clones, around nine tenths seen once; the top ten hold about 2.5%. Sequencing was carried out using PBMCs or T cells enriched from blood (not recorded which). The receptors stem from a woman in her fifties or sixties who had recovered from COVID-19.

The CDR3 loop reads CASSQGTGSGTGELFF. CDR3 DNA sequence: TGTGCCAGCAGCCAAGGTACAGGGTCGGGCACCGGGGAGCTGTTTTTT. The gene calls are TRBV3-1 (or the pseudogene TRBV3-2) and TRBJ2-2; TRBD1 might be the D (6 bases). The germline V and J ends were trimmed by 1 base and 4 bases, with 13 bases remaining between them. Germline V gene data show CDR1 as LGHDT and CDR2 as YNNKEL (reference sequence). The CDR3 runs to 16 residues.

The CDR3 protein is CASSQDRHRGTGELFF. In nucleotides, the CDR3 is TGTGCCAGCAGCCAAGATAGGCATCGAGGCACCGGGGAGCTGTTTTTT. The chain carries TRBV4-2 and TRBJ2-2; unclear D gene. Germline assignment: CDR1 LGHNA and CDR2 YNFKEQ. Between the trimmed V and J ends, which lost 0 bases and 4 bases, there was a span of 12 bases. This CDR3 has 16 residues.

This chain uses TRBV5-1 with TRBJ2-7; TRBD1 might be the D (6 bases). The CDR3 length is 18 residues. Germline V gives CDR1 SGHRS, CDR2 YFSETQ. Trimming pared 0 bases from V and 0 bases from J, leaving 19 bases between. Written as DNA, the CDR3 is TGCGCCAGCAGCTTGGCCGTACAGGGTGCCCTATTCTCCTACGAGCAGTACTTC. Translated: CASSLAVQGALFSYEQYF.

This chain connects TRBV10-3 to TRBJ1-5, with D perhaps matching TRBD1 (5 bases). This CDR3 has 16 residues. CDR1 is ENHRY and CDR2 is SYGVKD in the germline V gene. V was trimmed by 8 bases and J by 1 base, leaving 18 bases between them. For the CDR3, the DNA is TGTGCCATCGACCCCTCCGGGGGAAGGAGCAATCAGCCCCAGCATTTT. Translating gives CAIDPSGGRSNQPQHF.

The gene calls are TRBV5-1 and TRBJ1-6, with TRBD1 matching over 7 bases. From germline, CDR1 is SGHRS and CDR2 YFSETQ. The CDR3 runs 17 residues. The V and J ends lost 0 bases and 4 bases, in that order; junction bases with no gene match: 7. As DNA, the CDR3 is TGCGCCAGCAGCTTGGCCGGGACAGAGAAATATAATTCACCCCTCCACTTT. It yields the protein CASSLAGTEKYNSPLHF.